This T cell receptor beta chain was obtained from a study of identical twins. Study conclusions and caveats: Zero-insertion analyses might be partly confounded by invariant T cells like MAIT and iNKT. Monozygotic twin pairs showed more out-of-frame TCR alpha sharing than models estimated.

This clonotype was recorded at least ten times. Its antigen is unknown. The CDR3 is 10 amino acids. The germline CDR1 and CDR2 sequences are DFQATT and SNEGSKA (reference sequence). V lost 6 bases and J 3 bases, leaving 6 bases between the germline ends. TCRdb used MiXCR to reprocess the 5' RACE reads, holding one entry per CDR3 protein. The sample holds 650,000 to 800,000 distinct CDR3 sequences; 8.6% are singletons and the top ten take roughly 0.97%. In addition, the sample was reused for a study of yellow fever vaccine responses in identical twins.

This sequence originates from a woman between 18 and 29 years old in good health. This chain links TRBV20-1 with TRBJ2-7; no reliable D call. Sequencing was done on a sample of PBMCs. Written as DNA, the CDR3 is TGCAGTGCCCCCATCTACGAGCAGTACTTC. This encodes CSAPIYEQYF.